The source of this T cell receptor beta chain is a study of blood T cell repertoires in COVID-19. Authors' methods: Scientists estimated how many nucleated cells there were by amplifying reference gene primers. Sequenced by immunoSEQ multiplex PCR; TCRdb stores in-frame clones only, minus some. The D gene and trimming were derived from the DNA, and the V and J assignments and clone size from that table. The repertoire holds 100,000 to 150,000 clones, with around three quarters as singletons. The V gene's germline CDR1 is LNHDA and CDR2 SQIVND (reference sequence). Trimming pared 6 bases from V and 4 bases from J, leaving 12 bases between. CDR3 size: 13 residues.

Specimen: peripheral blood. V is TRBV19 and J is TRBJ1-2, with D unclear. The TCR originated in a man aged 40-50 years with active or convalescent COVID-19. The CDR3 coding sequence is TGTGCCAGTAGAACAGACCTTGGCTATGGCTACACCTTC. This encodes CASRTDLGYGYTF.